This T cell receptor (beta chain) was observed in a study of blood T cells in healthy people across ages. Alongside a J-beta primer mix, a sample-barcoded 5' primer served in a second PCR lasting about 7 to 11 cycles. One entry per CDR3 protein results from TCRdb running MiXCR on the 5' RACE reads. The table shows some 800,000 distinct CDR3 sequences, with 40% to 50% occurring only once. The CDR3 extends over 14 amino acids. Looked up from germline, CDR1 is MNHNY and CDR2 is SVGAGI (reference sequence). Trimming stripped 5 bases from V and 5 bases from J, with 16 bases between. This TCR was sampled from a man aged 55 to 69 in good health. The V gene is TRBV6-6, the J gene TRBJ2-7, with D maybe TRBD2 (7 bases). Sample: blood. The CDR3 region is CASSRRGGVHEQYF. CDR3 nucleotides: TGTGCCAGCAGTCGACGCGGGGGCGTCCACGAGCAGTACTTC.